This paragraph covers one TCR beta chain sequence. The source of the sample is a study of tumor-infiltrating lymphocytes in oesophageal squamous cell carcinoma. TCRdb called the PCR reads again in MiXCR, with one record for every CDR3 protein. Of about 21,000 distinct CDR3 sequences in the sample, more than 35% were seen once. Germline lookup yields CDR1 SGDLS and CDR2 YYNGEE. The CDR3 contains 15 residues. Between the trimmed V and J ends, which lost 0 bases and 0 bases, there was a span of 7 bases. The origin of this receptor is a male donor with esophageal squamous cell carcinoma. The sample taken for sequencing was esophageal tumor tissue. The chain has TRBV9 and TRBJ2-1; the D is unclear. The CDR3: CASSVVPSSYNEQFF. DNA for the CDR3: TGTGCCAGCAGCGTAGTCCCAAGCTCCTACAATGAGCAGTTCTTC.